The sample holds a few counts of the clone carrying this T cell receptor (beta chain). Its antigen is undetermined. This entry belongs to a study of CD8 T cells in ankylosing spondylitis. V gave up 3 bases and J gave up 3 bases, with 12 bases separating them. The CDR3 is made up of 14 amino acids. Germline CDR1 MGHRA, CDR2 YSYEKL. TCRdb redid the calling of the 5' RACE reads with MiXCR, one entry per CDR3 protein. The sample yields about 360,000 distinct CDR3 sequences, 20% seen once. Study results and limitations: Disease-linked clones had a CD8+ phenotype and relatively low frequency in peripheral blood. About 8 highly homologous variants made up a TCR beta motif, and this motif appeared characteristic of ankylosing spondylitis blood.

Sequenced input: blood, either unsorted or a sorted T cell fraction (not recorded which). This TCR was recovered from a male donor with ankylosing spondylitis or in good health (not recorded which). The chain carries TRBV4-1 and TRBJ2-7; the D gene is possibly TRBD2 (6 bases). The CDR3 DNA reads TGCGCCAGCAGCCACGGGGACTCCTACTACGAGCAGTACTTC. This encodes CASSHGDSYYEQYF.